Presented here are 18 T cell receptor beta chains from one specimen sequenced in a study of T cell clonotyping in hematopoietic cell transplantation. The protocol was immunoSEQ multiplex PCR, while the TCRdb copy is restricted to in-frame clones and leaves out a portion. The data hold over 35,000 clones, with 88% observed a single time. Material: peripheral blood mononuclear cells. The receptor set was obtained from a woman aged 40 to 50 in good health. Some clones in this sample may be carry-over from other donors' samples.

This clone was detected a few times. The V call is TRBV5-1, the J call TRBJ1-3, with D unresolved. V was cut by 2 bases and J by 0 bases, with 9 bases left in between. Germline V lookup: CDR1 SGHRS, CDR2 YFSETQ. The CDR3 covers 15 residues. CDR3 region: CASSFNGDSGNTIYF. In DNA form, the CDR3 reads TGCGCCAGCAGCTTCAACGGAGACTCTGGAAACACCATATATTTT.

The J gene is TRBJ2-4, the V gene TRBV5-1, with 7 bases identical to TRBD1. This CDR3 is 15 amino acids long. The J segment lost 9 bases and the V segment lost 0 bases, leaving 9 bases of the junction unmatched. Looked up from germline, CDR1 is SGHRS and CDR2 is YFSETQ. The CDR3 DNA sequence: TGCGCCAGCAGCTTGGTCACAGGGGATGGAGGCATTCAGTACTTC. It yields the protein CASSLVTGDGGIQYF.

Only one count was recorded for this clone. The chain links TRBV4-1 to TRBJ2-1; unclear D gene. Trimming removed 4 bases at V and 3 bases at J, with 7 bases between. This CDR3 contains 13 residues. Germline CDR1 MGHRA, CDR2 YSYEKL. The DNA for the CDR3 is TGCGCCAGCAGCCGCGGATACTACAATGAGCAGTTCTTC. Translated, it gives CASSRGYYNEQFF.

This clone has only one observation. The chain joins TRBV28 to TRBJ1-2; TRBD1 matches at 7 bases. Trimming took 3 bases from V and 7 from J; bases not matched to a gene: 8. Per germline, CDR1 MDHEN and CDR2 SYDVKM. This CDR3 is built from 14 residues. CDR3 sequence (DNA): TGTGCCAGCAGTTTCCGACTCACAGGGGTTGGCTACACCTTC. Its protein is CASSFRLTGVGYTF.

The rearrangement joins TRBV7-3 to TRBJ2-3; D gene uncertain. CDR3 length equals 14 residues. Per the germline V gene, CDR1 is SGHTA and CDR2 is FQGTGA. Trimming pared 2 bases from V and 4 bases from J, leaving 10 bases between. For the CDR3, the DNA is TGTGCCAGCAGCTTAGAAGGGTTGGCAGATACGCAGTATTTT. It is translated as CASSLEGLADTQYF.

The J gene is TRBJ1-1, the V gene TRBV28; D unresolved. V was shortened by 1 base and J by 6 bases, with 15 bases between the two germline ends. Germline values: CDR1 MDHEN, CDR2 SYDVKM. This CDR3 is 15 amino acids long. The CDR3: CASSLYEQAGSEAFF. The CDR3 coding sequence is TGTGCCAGCAGTTTATATGAGCAGGCTGGATCTGAAGCTTTCTTT.

The CDR3 loop is CASSRGGSSNEQFF. The CDR3 nucleotides are TGTGCCAGCAGCCGAGGCGGGAGTTCTAATGAGCAGTTCTTC. V is TRBV4-2 and J is TRBJ2-1; 7 nucleotides match TRBD2. V gave up 4 bases and J gave up 7 bases; unmatched junction bases: 7. The length of the CDR3 is 14 residues. Germline V gene sequence: CDR1 LGHNA, CDR2 YNFKEQ.

In its sample, this clone was seen once. This chain's CDR3 is CASSRRGTGQLTGELFF. In nucleotides, the CDR3 is TGTGCCAGCAGCCGACGGGGCACCGGGCAACTTACCGGGGAGCTGTTTTTT. This chain connects TRBV5-6 to TRBJ2-2; TRBD1 or TRBD2 may be the D gene (5 bases each). The CDR3 extends over 17 amino acids. From germline, CDR1 is SGHDT and CDR2 YYEEEE. Trimming removed 4 bases at V and 5 bases at J, with 21 bases between. Full variable domain (rest looked up from reference TRBV5-6 and TRBJ2-2): DAGVTQSPTHLIKTRGQQVTLRCSPKSGHDTVSWYQQALGQGPQFIFQYYEEEERQRGNFPDRFSGHQFPNYSSELNVNALLLGDSALYLCASSRRGTGQLTGELFFGEGSRLTVL.

This chain joins TRBV10-3 and TRBJ2-7; 9 nucleotides agree with TRBD2. In germline, CDR1 is ENHRY, CDR2 SYGVKD. J lost 0 bases, V lost 0 bases, and 6 bases had no gene match. This CDR3 is 17 amino acids long. The chain's CDR3 is CAISESLAGPTSYEQYF. The CDR3 nucleotides are TGTGCCATCAGTGAGTCCCTAGCGGGACCGACCTCCTACGAGCAGTACTTC.

This sequence joins TRBV29-1 and TRBJ1-1; D call uncertain. This CDR3 has 12 amino acids. V lost 2 bases and J lost 6, with 10 bases in between. Germline CDR1 is SQVTM and CDR2 is ANQGSEA. The CDR3 protein is CSVETWLSEAFF. The CDR3 DNA reads TGCAGCGTTGAAACGTGGCTGTCTGAAGCTTTCTTT.

The V and J genes are TRBV7-8 and TRBJ2-7; 10 bases align to TRBD2. Germline-derived CDR1 and CDR2 are SGHVS and FQNEAQ. CDR3 length: 16 amino acids. V lost 4 bases, J lost 2 bases, and 8 bases stayed unmatched. The CDR3 sequence is CASSSMYSGGPYEQYF. The DNA for the CDR3 is TGTGCCAGCAGCTCGATGTATAGCGGGGGGCCCTACGAGCAGTACTTC.

The sample holds one count of this clone. The chain employs TRBV20-1 and TRBJ1-4; D not certain. Germline CDR1 and CDR2: DFQATT and SNEGSKA (reference sequence). The CDR3 sequence is 11 residues long. Trimming took off 3 bases at V and 8 bases at J, with 7 bases between the two ends. The CDR3: CSARGNEKLFF. In DNA form, the CDR3 reads TGCAGTGCTAGGGGTAACGAAAAACTGTTTTTT.

The CDR3 nucleotides are TGCAGCGTTGAACTGGCGGACACAGATACGCAGTATTTT. It specifies CSVELADTDTQYF. The chain employs TRBV29-1 and TRBJ2-3; D gene uncertain. The CDR3 contains 13 residues. V shed 2 bases and J shed 2 bases, with 8 bases lying between them. CDR1 SQVTM and CDR2 ANQGSEA come from the germline V gene.

V gene TRBV5-4 combines with J gene TRBJ2-7, with TRBD2 identical over 10 bases. The V gene's germline CDR1 is SGHNT and CDR2 YYREEE (reference sequence). The CDR3 is 15 amino acids. Trimming cost V 4 bases and J 6 bases; bases outside gene matches: 10. The CDR3 sequence is CASSLPGTSVAEQYF. CDR3 nucleotide sequence: TGTGCCAGCAGCCTCCCCGGGACTAGCGTCGCCGAGCAGTACTTC.

The V and J genes are TRBV19 and TRBJ1-1, with D unresolved. Per the germline V gene, CDR1 is LNHDA and CDR2 is SQIVND (reference sequence). The CDR3 runs to 12 residues. V was pared by 6 bases and J by 7 bases, with 12 bases between. The CDR3 DNA reads as TGTGCCAGTAGAGATGGCTGGCGTGAAGCTTTCTTT. This translates into CASRDGWREAFF.

The chain joins TRBV2 to TRBJ2-4, with 8 bases matching TRBD1. CDR1 is SNHLY and CDR2 is FYNNEI in the germline V gene. The CDR3 is 15 residues long. Trimming took 4 bases from V and 6 from J; bases not matched to a gene: 8. The CDR3 loop is CASSGQGTVANIQYF. CDR3 bases: TGTGCCAGCAGTGGACAGGGGACTGTAGCAAACATTCAGTACTTC.

The J gene is TRBJ2-7, the V gene TRBV5-4; 7 nucleotides match TRBD1. This CDR3 contains 14 residues. V trimming: 0 bases; J trimming: 3 bases; junction bases outside the gene matches: 3. Germline V CDR1 and CDR2: SGHNT, YYREEE (reference sequence). CDR3 nucleotide sequence: TGTGCCAGCAGCTTGGTGGGACAGATCTACGAGCAGTACTTC. Translation gives CASSLVGQIYEQYF.

This sequence joins TRBV7-2 and TRBJ2-4; no firm D call. Trimming removed 5 bases from V and 5 bases from J, with 10 bases in between. The CDR3 runs 13 residues. From germline, CDR1 is SGHTA and CDR2 FQGNSA. The CDR3 region has the DNA TGTGCCAGCAGCCGACCTGTGGAAAACATTCAGTACTTC. Translating it yields CASSRPVENIQYF. Supplemented by reference TRBV7-2 and TRBJ2-4, the full variable domain reads GAGVSQSPSNKVTEKGKDVELRCDPISGHTALYWYRQSLGQGLEFLIYFQGNSAPDKSGLPSDRFSAERTGGSVSTLTIQRTQQEDSAVYLCASSRPVENIQYFGAGTRLSVL.